The 23 T cell receptor beta chains presented below share a single source sample, sequenced in a study of early T cells in non-severe SARS-CoV-2 infection. TCRdb reprocessed the 5' RACE reads via MiXCR and lists one record per CDR3 protein. In the table there are 52,000 or so distinct CDR3 sequences, more than 6.5% of which are singletons. The sequences come from whole blood, collected at baseline. These TCRs come from an adult who was a healthcare worker with PCR-confirmed SARS-CoV-2 infection or an uninfected control (not recorded which).

This chain connects TRBV20-1 to TRBJ2-3, with 7 bases lining up with TRBD2. Germline V gives CDR1 DFQATT, CDR2 SNEGSKA (reference sequence). The CDR3 is 14 residues long. V was pared by 1 base and J by 0 bases, with 1 base of the junction left unmatched. In DNA, the CDR3 is TGCAGTGCTAGAGTGGGGGGGAGCACAGATACGCAGTATTTT. The encoded protein is CSARVGGSTDTQYF.

The table lists this clonotype with many counts. The chain carries TRBV20-1 and TRBJ2-1; the D gene could be TRBD1 or TRBD2 (5 bases each). Germline loops: CDR1 DFQATT, CDR2 SNEGSKA (reference sequence). V dropped 0 bases and J dropped 0 bases, with 21 bases sitting between them. The CDR3 length is 19 residues. CDR3: CSARETSFGAGSSYNEQFF. In DNA form, the CDR3 reads TGCAGTGCTAGAGAAACCTCTTTCGGGGCGGGTAGCTCCTACAATGAGCAGTTCTTC.

The table lists this clonotype with many counts. The chain combines TRBV14 with TRBJ2-7, with D tentatively TRBD1 or TRBD2 (5 bases each). V lost 4 bases, J lost 5 bases, and 18 bases lay in between. The germline V gene has CDR1 SGHDN and CDR2 FVKESK. The CDR3 covers 15 residues. The CDR3 region has the DNA TGTGCCAGCAGCCCTACGGGACGGACTTTTCACGAGCAGTACTTC. Protein sequence: CASSPTGRTFHEQYF.

This chain joins TRBV29-1 and TRBJ2-4; 10 bases map to TRBD2. This CDR3 comprises 20 residues. J lost 5 bases, V lost 7 bases, and 26 bases had no gene match. Germline CDR1 reads SQVTM; CDR2 reads ANQGSEA. CDR3 sequence: CSAPYTAHGLAETSQNIQYF. The CDR3 DNA is TGCAGCGCCCCCTACACAGCCCATGGACTAGCGGAGACAAGCCAAAACATTCAGTACTTC.

Only a few counts were recorded for this clonotype. The chain recombines TRBV2 with TRBJ1-1; D is undetermined. The germline gives CDR1 SNHLY, CDR2 FYNNEI. V was trimmed by 2 bases and J by 3 bases, leaving 10 bases between them. The CDR3 contains 14 residues. CDR3 in amino acids: CASSETLLDTEAFF. The CDR3 DNA follows: TGTGCCAGCAGTGAAACCCTCCTCGACACTGAAGCTTTCTTT.

The chain joins TRBV12-3 or TRBV12-4 to TRBJ2-4; TRBD1 or TRBD2 may be the D gene (5 bases each). Trimming pared 3 bases from V and 3 bases from J, leaving 12 bases between. The CDR3 loop spans 15 amino acids. The CDR3 DNA is TGTGCCAGCAGTTTGCCCGGGGCTCTCAAAAACATTCAGTACTTC. Translation gives CASSLPGALKNIQYF.

The V call is TRBV7-9, the J call TRBJ2-7; either TRBD1 or TRBD2 may fit D (5 bases each). This CDR3 has 14 residues. V lost 5 bases and J lost 4, with 15 bases in between. In germline, CDR1 is SEHNR, CDR2 FQNEAQ (reference sequence). The CDR3 DNA follows: TGTGCCAGCAGCAAGTCCCGGGACGTGTACGAGCAGTACTTC. Translation: CASSKSRDVYEQYF.

The chain employs TRBV9 and TRBJ2-1; D is uncertain. Trimming took 0 bases from V and 7 from J, leaving 11 bases between them. Germline loops: CDR1 SGDLS, CDR2 YYNGEE. The CDR3 sequence is 14 residues long. The CDR3: CASSVGVATNEQFF. CDR3 sequence (DNA): TGTGCCAGCAGCGTAGGGGTAGCAACGAATGAGCAGTTCTTC.

This clonotype was observed many times. The V gene is TRBV20-1, the J gene TRBJ1-6, with TRBD1 matching over 7 bases. This CDR3 has 12 residues. The J segment lost 12 bases and the V segment lost 3 bases, leaving 5 bases of the junction unmatched. Germline CDR1 reads DFQATT; CDR2 reads SNEGSKA (reference sequence). The CDR3 DNA sequence: TGCAGTGCTAGGACAGGGTTGGGACCCCTCCACTTT. This translates into CSARTGLGPLHF.

This sequence joins TRBV29-1 and TRBJ1-4; perhaps TRBD1 as D (5 bases). V was trimmed by 8 bases and J by 5 bases, leaving 15 bases between them. The germline V gene encodes CDR1 SQVTM and CDR2 ANQGSEA. This CDR3 region has 13 residues. CDR3 loop: CSLRPQGNEKLFF. The CDR3 DNA is TGCAGCCTCCGGCCCCAGGGAAATGAAAAACTGTTTTTT.

The chain is built from TRBV29-1 and TRBJ2-2; TRBD1 or TRBD2 may be the D gene (6 bases each). Germline V gene lookup returns CDR1 SQVTM and CDR2 ANQGSEA. The CDR3 has 12 amino acids. Trimming removed 8 bases at V and 6 bases at J, with 13 bases between. The CDR3 sequence: CSTEGGAGELFF. The CDR3 DNA reads as TGCAGCACCGAGGGGGGCGCCGGGGAGCTGTTTTTT.

The genes are TRBV7-9 and TRBJ1-1, with D unclear. V lost 6 bases, J lost 5 bases, and 13 bases lay in between. The CDR3 contains 13 residues. Germline CDR1 and CDR2: SEHNR and FQNEAQ (reference sequence). The CDR3 DNA sequence: TGTGCCAGCAGTCCGCCCCTTGAGACTGAAGCTTTCTTT. Protein: CASSPPLETEAFF. The variable domain in full, completed from reference TRBV7-9 and TRBJ1-1, reads DTGVSQNPRHKITKRGQNVTFRCDPISEHNRLYWYRQTLGQGPEFLTYFQNEAQLEKSRLLSDRFSAERPKGSFSTLEIQRTEQGDSAMYLCASSPPLETEAFFGQGTRLTVV.

V usage is TRBV2 and J usage is TRBJ2-2, with a weak D call TRBD1 (6 bases). The V and J ends lost 7 bases and 6 bases respectively, with 12 bases between them. Germline assignment: CDR1 SNHLY and CDR2 FYNNEI. This CDR3 has 13 amino acids. The DNA of the CDR3 is TGTGCCAGCACCGAACAGGGTCCCGGGGAGCTGTTTTTT. Translation gives CASTEQGPGELFF.

This clonotype was observed many times. V usage is TRBV5-4 and J usage is TRBJ1-5; D remains unclear. The CDR3 loop spans 14 amino acids. Trimming cost V 2 bases and J 1 base, with 7 bases left between them. The germline gives CDR1 SGHNT, CDR2 YYREEE (reference sequence). For the CDR3, the DNA is TGTGCCAGCAGCTTCTTCCAGAGCAATCAGCCCCAGCATTTT. It yields the protein CASSFFQSNQPQHF.

This clonotype showed up many times. The chain has TRBV4-2 and TRBJ2-2; 10 positions agree with TRBD2. Trimming at V came to 2 bases and at J to 3 bases, leaving 6 bases not matched to a gene. The germline gives CDR1 LGHNA, CDR2 YNFKEQ. The length of the CDR3 is 17 residues. The CDR3 region is CASSQLTSGDYTGELFF. The DNA of the CDR3 is TGTGCCAGCAGCCAACTCACTAGCGGGGACTACACCGGGGAGCTGTTTTTT.

V gene TRBV12-3 or TRBV12-4 combines with J gene TRBJ1-1; tentative D call: TRBD1 (6 bases). CDR3 length equals 15 residues. V gave up 5 bases and J gave up 1 base, with 14 bases separating them. As DNA, the CDR3 is TGTGCCAGCAGTCCCCGGGGAGGGGGGAACACTGAAGCTTTCTTT. Its translation: CASSPRGGGNTEAFF.

Worth noting for this clonotype: A much more abundant neighbour one base away suggests this may be a read error. The chain carries TRBV7-2 and TRBJ1-3, with no clear D. The CDR3 length is 13 residues. Trimming removed 5 bases from V and 1 base from J, with 6 bases in between. Germline lookup yields CDR1 SGHTA and CDR2 FQGNSA. CDR3 protein: CASSKNSGNTIYF. DNA of the CDR3: TGTGCCAGCAGCAAAAATTCTGGAAACACCATATATTTT.

The chain couples TRBV5-6 to TRBJ2-7, with D possibly being TRBD1 (6 bases). The length of the CDR3 is 14 residues. Per the germline V gene, CDR1 is SGHDT and CDR2 is YYEEEE. Between the trimmed V and J ends, which lost 5 bases and 2 bases, there was a span of 14 bases. The CDR3 DNA reads as TGTGCCAGCAGGGATAACAGGGAAACCTACGAGCAGTACTTC. Translated: CASRDNRETYEQYF.

This clonotype was detected many times. V and J are TRBV6-5 and TRBJ1-6; D unresolved. V lost 4 bases and J 2 bases, leaving 12 bases between the germline ends. Germline V CDR1 and CDR2: MNHEY, SVGAGI. There are 16 residues in the CDR3. CDR3 region: CASSSLLGTYNSPLHF. CDR3 in DNA: TGTGCCAGCAGTTCCCTCTTGGGAACCTATAATTCACCCCTCCACTTT.

This chain connects TRBV2 to TRBJ2-5, with unresolved D. CDR1 and CDR2 from the germline V gene are SNHLY and FYNNEI. The CDR3 loop spans 14 amino acids. Trimming took off 6 bases at V and 1 base at J, with 12 bases between the two ends. DNA of the CDR3: TGTGCCAGCAGATTCAAGCAAACCCAAGAGACCCAGTACTTC. Amino acids: CASRFKQTQETQYF.

This clonotype has just a few counts. The chain carries TRBV20-1 and TRBJ2-7, with TRBD1 matching 9 bases. J was trimmed by 3 bases and V by 1 base; bases with no gene match: 13. The germline gives CDR1 DFQATT, CDR2 SNEGSKA (reference sequence). The CDR3 is 17 amino acids. CDR3 protein: CSARAIQGAPSNYEQYF. The CDR3 bases are TGCAGTGCTAGAGCCATACAGGGGGCACCATCCAACTACGAGCAGTACTTC.

In its sample, this clonotype was seen a few times. This sequence joins TRBV7-6 and TRBJ2-1; no clear D gene. This CDR3 has 11 residues. The germline V gene has CDR1 SGHVS and CDR2 FNYEAQ. Trimming removed 5 bases from V and 6 bases from J, with 5 bases in between. The CDR3 loop is CASSQTNEQFF. The CDR3 DNA reads as TGTGCCAGCAGCCAGACCAATGAGCAGTTCTTC.

The gene calls are TRBV12-3 or TRBV12-4 and TRBJ1-4; D perhaps matches TRBD1 (5 bases). This CDR3 is 15 amino acids long. The ends were cut back, 4 bases at V and 1 base at J, with 10 bases in the middle. The DNA for the CDR3 is TGTGCCAGCAGTTCACACGGGGGAACTAATGAAAAACTGTTTTTT. Its translation is CASSSHGGTNEKLFF.